These T cell receptor beta chains were read from a single sample in a study of blood T cell repertoires in COVID-19. The table came from immunoSEQ multiplex PCR; TCRdb's copy has only in-frame clones and leaves some out. The sample yields 28,000 or so clones, approximately 91% seen once. The sequencing input was peripheral blood. The receptors here all came from a man aged 55 to 70 with COVID-19, enrolled during active disease. Both conserved end residues are part of each CDR3. A D gene is named only where the DNA matches it firmly. Rows give clone size only sometimes, using once, few, many, or a class for an expanded clone.

clone_size,v_call,j_call,d_call,cdr3_aa,cdr3_nt
.,TRBV5-4,TRBJ2-3,TRBD1,CASSSTGSTDTQYF,TGTGCCAGCAGCTCGACAGGGAGCACAGATACGCAGTATTTT
.,TRBV4-1,TRBJ2-1,TRBD1,CASSQDLRGQIEQFF,TGCGCCAGCAGCCAAGATCTCAGGGGGCAGATTGAGCAGTTCTTC
.,TRBV6-4,TRBJ2-5,TRBD2,CASWVDGTAGEQETQYF,TGTGCCAGCTGGGTGGACGGCACAGCGGGAGAACAAGAGACCCAGTACTTC
.,TRBV29-1,TRBJ1-2,TRBD1,CSVVAADRGYGYTF,TGCAGCGTTGTGGCCGCGGACAGGGGATATGGCTACACCTTC
.,TRBV6-2/TRBV6-3,TRBJ2-5,TRBD2,CASSYVTSGKETQYF,TGTGCCAGCAGTTACGTGACTAGCGGGAAAGAGACCCAGTACTTC
.,TRBV27,TRBJ2-7,.,CASRGTWTSYEQYF,TGTGCCAGCCGCGGGACTTGGACCTCCTACGAGCAGTACTTC
once,TRBV9,TRBJ1-4,.,CASSVSQAGTNEKLFF,TGTGCCAGCAGCGTCAGTCAGGCGGGAACTAATGAAAAACTGTTTTTT
.,TRBV6-5,TRBJ2-3,TRBD1,CASSFETGRTDTQYF,TGTGCCAGCAGTTTCGAGACAGGGCGCACAGATACGCAGTATTTT
.,TRBV18,TRBJ1-2,.,CASSPSVDNYGYTF,TGTGCCAGCTCACCATCGGTAGATAACTATGGCTACACCTTC
.,TRBV30,TRBJ2-1,.,CAWSGSSYNEQFF,TGTGCCTGGAGCGGGAGTTCCTACAATGAGCAGTTCTTC
.,TRBV28,TRBJ2-5,TRBD2,CASSFGGLRTSGRAPGQETQYF,TGTGCCAGCAGTTTTGGAGGGTTAAGGACTAGCGGGAGGGCTCCGGGGCAAGAGACCCAGTACTTC
.,TRBV15,TRBJ1-4,TRBD1,CATSRDRPILGEKLFF,TGTGCCACCAGCCGGGACAGACCCATCCTCGGAGAAAAACTGTTTTTT
.,TRBV2,TRBJ2-3,.,CASSEGGRDTQYF,TGTGCCAGCAGTGAAGGGGGGCGTGATACGCAGTATTTT
.,TRBV27,TRBJ2-1,TRBD2,CASSSHSGDGNNEQFF,TGTGCCAGCAGTAGTCATAGCGGGGACGGCAACAATGAGCAGTTCTTC
.,TRBV7-8,TRBJ1-1,.,CASSIQGVGEAFF,TGTGCCAGCAGCATACAGGGAGTAGGTGAAGCTTTCTTT
.,TRBV12-5,TRBJ2-3,TRBD1,CASGLVLGTADTQYF,TGTGCTAGTGGTTTGGTACTGGGGACAGCAGATACGCAGTATTTT